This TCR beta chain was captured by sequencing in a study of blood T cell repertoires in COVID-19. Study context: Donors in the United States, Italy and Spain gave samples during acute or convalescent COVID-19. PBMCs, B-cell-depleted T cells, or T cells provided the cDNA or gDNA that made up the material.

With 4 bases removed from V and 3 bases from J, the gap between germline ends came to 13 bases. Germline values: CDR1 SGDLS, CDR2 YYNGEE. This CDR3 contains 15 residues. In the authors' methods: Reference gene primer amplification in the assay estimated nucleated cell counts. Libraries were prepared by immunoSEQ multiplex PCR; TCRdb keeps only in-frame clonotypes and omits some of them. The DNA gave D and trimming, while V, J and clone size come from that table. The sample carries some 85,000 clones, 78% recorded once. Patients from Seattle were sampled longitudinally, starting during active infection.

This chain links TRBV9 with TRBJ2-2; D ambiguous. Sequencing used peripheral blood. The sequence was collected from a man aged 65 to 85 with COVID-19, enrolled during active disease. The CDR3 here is CASSRFFSDTGELFF. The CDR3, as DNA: TGTGCCAGCAGCCGATTCTTCAGCGACACCGGGGAGCTGTTTTTT.